This T cell receptor beta chain was sequenced for a study of blood T cell repertoires in COVID-19. Overall study context: In each case, the material was cDNA or gDNA derived from T cells, B-cell-depleted T cells, or PBMCs.

Those enrolled, adults aged 18 to 89 years, came from about 24 US areas. Per the original data handling: Estimation of nucleated cell counts was performed using reference gene primer amplification. Sequencing used immunoSEQ multiplex PCR; TCRdb keeps in-frame clones, though not all of them. V, J and clone size were drawn from that table, and D and trimming were deduced from the DNA. The sample has approximately 140,000 clones; over 75% are singletons. From germline, CDR1 is SGDLS and CDR2 YYNGEE. Germline trimming cut 3 bases from V and 0 bases from J; bases unmatched to any gene: 6. CDR3 length: 16 amino acids.

The rearrangement joins TRBV9 to TRBJ1-5, with 7 bases fitting TRBD1. The specimen was PBMCs or T cells enriched from blood (not recorded which). This TCR derives from a man aged 50 to 59 in a cohort exposed to, infected with or recovered from COVID-19 (not recorded which). The CDR3, as DNA: TGTGCCAGCAGCGCTGGGACAGCAAATAGCAATCAGCCCCAGCATTTT. The encoded protein is CASSAGTANSNQPQHF.